The 17 T cell receptor beta chains below come from one sample, sequenced in a study of T-cell memory formation after mild COVID-19. TCRdb ran MiXCR on the 5' RACE reads and lists one entry per CDR3 protein. Here the sample spans hundreds of thousands of distinct CDR3 sequences, 15% to 20% being singletons. The specimen sequenced was PBMCs or a T cell subset sorted from them (not recorded which). The receptors were sampled from an adult woman who had mild COVID-19 (a few samples of this study predate the infection). Cell type and time point are not known.

This chain joins TRBV9 and TRBJ2-1; D perhaps matches TRBD2 (6 bases). V lost 0 bases and J 6 bases, leaving 10 bases between the germline ends. Per germline, CDR1 SGDLS and CDR2 YYNGEE. This CDR3 has 14 amino acids. The CDR3 DNA reads as TGTGCCAGCAGCGTAGAGGACTACCCCAATGAGCAGTTCTTC. This sequence encodes CASSVEDYPNEQFF. The entire variable domain, with the rest obtained from reference TRBV9 and TRBJ2-1, is as follows: DSGVTQTPKHLITATGQRVTLRCSPRSGDLSVYWYQQSLDQGLQFLIQYYNGEERAKGNILERFSAQQFPDLHSELNLSSLELGDSALYFCASSVEDYPNEQFFGPGTRLTVL.

The table lists this clonotype with a few counts. The chain is built from TRBV9 and TRBJ2-1, with a weak D call TRBD2 (7 bases). CDR1 and CDR2 from the germline V gene are SGDLS and YYNGEE. This CDR3 comprises 16 residues. V was cut by 4 bases and J by 5 bases, with 19 bases left in between. The CDR3 bases are TGTGCCAGCAGCCTTTCGAGGGGGGGATGGAACAATGAGCAGTTCTTC. Translated, it gives CASSLSRGGWNNEQFF.

A few counts support this clonotype. This chain links TRBV29-1 with TRBJ2-1; the match to TRBD1 covers 7 bases. The CDR3 length is 14 residues. The V gene end was trimmed by 6 bases and the J gene end by 0 bases; junction bases not matched to a gene: 5. Germline CDR1 is SQVTM and CDR2 is ANQGSEA. The DNA of the CDR3 is TGCAGCGTAGCTGGGACAGCCTCCTACAATGAGCAGTTCTTC. This sequence encodes CSVAGTASYNEQFF.

The CDR3 DNA reads TGTGCCAGCAGTTTAGCCGACTTCGGTACCGGGGAGCTGTTTTTT. Amino acids: CASSLADFGTGELFF. The chain couples TRBV12-3 or TRBV12-4 to TRBJ2-2; D is uncertain. V was trimmed by 0 bases and J by 5 bases, leaving 10 bases between them. The CDR3 sequence is 15 residues long.

This chain links TRBV20-1 with TRBJ1-5; D may be TRBD1 (5 bases). The germline V gene encodes CDR1 DFQATT and CDR2 SNEGSKA (reference sequence). This CDR3 is built from 14 residues. V was trimmed by 6 bases and J by 3 bases, leaving 15 bases between them. In nucleotides, the CDR3 is TGCAGTGCCCCGGGGATGGGGGACAATCAGCCCCAGCATTTT. This encodes CSAPGMGDNQPQHF.

This chain joins TRBV9 and TRBJ2-7; no firm D call. The CDR3 is made up of 14 amino acids. Between the trimmed V and J ends, which lost 0 bases and 2 bases, there was a span of 9 bases. Germline V gives CDR1 SGDLS, CDR2 YYNGEE. CDR3 loop: CASSVGGSPYEQYF. The CDR3 bases are TGTGCCAGCAGCGTAGGTGGTTCCCCCTACGAGCAGTACTTC.

This clonotype appeared a few times. The chain links TRBV30 to TRBJ2-2, with 11 nucleotides matching TRBD2. This CDR3 spans 18 amino acids. Losses at the gene ends were 2 bases for V and 4 bases for J; bases not matched to a gene: 12. Germline CDR1 GTSNPN, CDR2 SVGIG (reference sequence). CDR3: CAWSRRGLAGGFTGELFF. For the CDR3, the DNA is TGTGCCTGGAGTCGCCGGGGCCTAGCGGGGGGTTTCACCGGGGAGCTGTTTTTT.

This clonotype has ten or more counts. V gene TRBV12-3 or TRBV12-4 combines with J gene TRBJ2-1; D is possibly TRBD1 (6 bases). The CDR3 has 13 residues. The V gene lost 5 bases and the J gene lost 10 bases, with 15 bases spanning the gap. DNA of the CDR3: TGTGCCAGCAGTCCACAGGGTCGCTGGGAGCAGTTCTTC. The encoded protein is CASSPQGRWEQFF.

This sequence joins TRBV11-2 and TRBJ1-1; D perhaps matches TRBD1 (5 bases). There are 11 residues in the CDR3. Trimming stripped 7 bases from V and 11 bases from J, with 14 bases between. Germline lookup yields CDR1 SGHAT and CDR2 FQNNGV. CDR3 bases: TGTGCCAGCACCCCAGGGAGGGAGGCTTTCTTT. This encodes CASTPGREAFF.

The rearrangement uses TRBV19 and TRBJ1-1; D not resolved. The CDR3 has 15 residues. Germline V CDR1 and CDR2: LNHDA, SQIVND (reference sequence). The ends were cut back, 3 bases at V and 4 bases at J, with 15 bases in the middle. The DNA of the CDR3 is TGTGCCAGTAGTATGGTCTGGCCGGGAGGCACTGAAGCTTTCTTT. Its protein is CASSMVWPGGTEAFF.

A single count supports this clonotype. The genes are TRBV20-1 and TRBJ1-1; D perhaps matches TRBD1 (6 bases). The CDR3 contains 17 residues. Deletions cut 0 bases from V and 4 bases from J, with 21 bases between. Germline CDR1 is DFQATT and CDR2 is SNEGSKA (reference sequence). In DNA, the CDR3 is TGCAGTGCTAGAGATTCAAGGAGGGGGAATCGGGGCACTGAAGCTTTCTTT. The encoded protein is CSARDSRRGNRGTEAFF.

The chain has TRBV30 and TRBJ2-6, with 7 bases fitting TRBD1. This CDR3 region has 16 residues. From germline, CDR1 is GTSNPN and CDR2 SVGIG (reference sequence). With V trimmed by 0 bases and J by 0 bases, 2 bases remained unmatched. The CDR3 region is CAWSVGGVSGANVLTF. As DNA, the CDR3 is TGTGCCTGGAGTGTAGGGGGCGTCTCTGGGGCCAACGTCCTGACTTTC.

The chain employs TRBV25-1 and TRBJ2-2, with D perhaps TRBD1 (6 bases). V lost 4 bases to trimming and J lost 0 bases, with 12 bases between them. Per germline, CDR1 MGHDK and CDR2 SYGVNS. The CDR3 consists of 16 residues. The CDR3 sequence: CASSALGTTNTGELFF. The CDR3, as DNA: TGTGCCAGCAGTGCCCTTGGGACAACGAACACCGGGGAGCTGTTTTTT.

This clonotype appeared a few times. The genes are TRBV6-1 and TRBJ2-3; TRBD1 agrees at 9 bases. The trim removed 6 bases at V and 6 bases at J, leaving 7 bases unmatched. The CDR3 contains 14 residues. Germline CDR1 reads MNHNS; CDR2 reads SASEGT. CDR3 nucleotides: TGTGCCAGCAGGAAACAGGGGGCATTTGATACGCAGTATTTT. Translated: CASRKQGAFDTQYF.

There are a few counts of this clonotype. The rearrangement links TRBV3-1 to TRBJ1-6; 9 nucleotides agree with TRBD1. Trimming at V came to 4 bases and at J to 8 bases, leaving 6 bases not matched to a gene. Germline lookup yields CDR1 LGHDT and CDR2 YNNKEL (reference sequence). The CDR3 runs 15 residues. The CDR3 DNA reads TGTGCCAGCAGCCTGACGGGACAGGGATATTCACCCCTCCACTTT. This gives the protein CASSLTGQGYSPLHF.

The chain employs TRBV3-1 and TRBJ1-1, with TRBD1 matching over 7 bases. Germline CDR1 LGHDT, CDR2 YNNKEL (reference sequence). The CDR3 totals 17 residues. V lost 1 base to trimming and J lost 0 bases; unmatched junction nucleotides: 8. CDR3 bases: TGTGCCAGCAGCCAAGGGCGAAAGGGGGCCCTGAACACTGAAGCTTTCTTT. This translates into CASSQGRKGALNTEAFF.

This clonotype was seen a handful of times. This chain joins TRBV4-3 and TRBJ2-7, with D tentatively TRBD1 or TRBD2 (5 bases each). Trimming removed 1 base at V and 3 bases at J, with 10 bases between. CDR1 and CDR2 (germline): LGHNA, YSLEER. The CDR3 is made up of 14 amino acids. The CDR3 protein is CASSQGKGRYEQYF. Here the CDR3 DNA reads TGCGCCAGCAGCCAAGGGAAGGGACGCTACGAGCAGTACTTC.